This note documents a single T cell receptor beta chain sequence. Its antigen specificity is not known. No much larger clone is present one base from it, and per-base qualities are unavailable. One collaborating source in Seattle enrolled patients while the patients were actively infected and followed the patients over time throughout the course of disease. Each collaborating institution followed its own protocols to collect whole blood in K2EDTA tubes. For TCRbeta analysis, collaborators shipped samples as frozen whole blood, isolated PBMCs, or DNA extracted from either of those sample types. From the cysteine up to the phenylalanine, the CDR3 has a length of 15 residues. Of all the DNA, just the CDR3 is kept, 45 bases in frame from base 1. Trimming at the junction amounts to 0 bases on V and 9 bases on J, and the germline ends lie 16 bases apart. The germline V gene yields SGHRS for CDR1 and YFSETQ for CDR2.

This specimen belongs to a study of blood T cell repertoires in COVID-19 (dated by TCRdb to between 2020 and 2021). In terms of the full investigation: Samples covering the acute and convalescent phases of COVID-19 were provided by collaborators in the United States, Italy and Spain. The material from the prospective study consisted of cDNA or gDNA derived from T cells, B-cell-depleted T cells, or PBMCs. Deeply sampled blood TCRbeta repertoires from subjects exposed to, actively infected with, or recovered from COVID-19 were included in the dataset. A freely available public database, intended as a resource for researchers studying the immune response to SARS-CoV-2, is where the repertoires were released. The samples were drawn from the first 160 participants of the ongoing ImmuneRACE study and from 950 to 1,500 subjects provided by 6 global collaborators. A de-identified subject ID, COVID-19 status, age in years and sex were almost always included in the sample metadata. Where HLA class I and class II types were available, the types were taken from metadata supplied by the sample provider, not from assay-based typing.

General study outcomes and caveats: The quantity of clinical and demographic metadata differed by source and by participant and was supplied without curation.

The immunoSEQ Assay, a bias-controlled multiplex PCR, was used to amplify TCRbeta CDR3 regions from genomic DNA. For the original study's pipeline: Within the assay, amplification of reference gene primers was used to estimate how many nucleated cells each sample contained. Sequence reads were collapsed and filtered to measure the absolute abundance of every unique TCRbeta CDR3 rearrangement. For each sample, productive Simpson clonality was calculated as the square root of Simpson's diversity index across productive rearrangements. This immuneACCESS table, as held by TCRdb, lists in-frame sequences with V and J called but not all clones. Of the missing ones, under half trace to an unresolved V gene in checked studies; the others have no known cause. V and J calls and clone size come straight from that table; D and trimming were deduced from the DNA. The sample table lists some 190,000 clones, around 76% of them with a count of one. The ten largest clones add up to less than 9.5% of the sample.

The V and J genes are TRBV5-1 and TRBJ2-1; TRBD2 might be the D gene, on 6 matching bases. The TCR was taken from a woman in her sixties with COVID-19, enrolled during active disease. The specimen sequenced was peripheral blood. The DNA sequence is given as TGCGCCAGCAGCTTGGAGGGACTCCTCCAAGGTGAGCAGTTCTTC. Translation gives CASSLEGLLQGEQFF.